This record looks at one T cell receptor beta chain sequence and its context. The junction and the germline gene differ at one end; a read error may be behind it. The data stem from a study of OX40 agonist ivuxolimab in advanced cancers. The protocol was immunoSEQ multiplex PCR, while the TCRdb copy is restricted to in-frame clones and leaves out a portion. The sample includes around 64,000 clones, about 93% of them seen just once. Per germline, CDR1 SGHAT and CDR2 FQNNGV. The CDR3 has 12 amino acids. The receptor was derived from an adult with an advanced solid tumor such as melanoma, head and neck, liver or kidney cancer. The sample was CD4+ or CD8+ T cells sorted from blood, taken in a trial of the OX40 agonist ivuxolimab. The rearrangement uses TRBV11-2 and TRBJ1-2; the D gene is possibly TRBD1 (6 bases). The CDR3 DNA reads TGTGCCAGCAGCTCTGCGACCTTAGACAGGCCCTTC. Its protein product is CASSSATLDRPF.